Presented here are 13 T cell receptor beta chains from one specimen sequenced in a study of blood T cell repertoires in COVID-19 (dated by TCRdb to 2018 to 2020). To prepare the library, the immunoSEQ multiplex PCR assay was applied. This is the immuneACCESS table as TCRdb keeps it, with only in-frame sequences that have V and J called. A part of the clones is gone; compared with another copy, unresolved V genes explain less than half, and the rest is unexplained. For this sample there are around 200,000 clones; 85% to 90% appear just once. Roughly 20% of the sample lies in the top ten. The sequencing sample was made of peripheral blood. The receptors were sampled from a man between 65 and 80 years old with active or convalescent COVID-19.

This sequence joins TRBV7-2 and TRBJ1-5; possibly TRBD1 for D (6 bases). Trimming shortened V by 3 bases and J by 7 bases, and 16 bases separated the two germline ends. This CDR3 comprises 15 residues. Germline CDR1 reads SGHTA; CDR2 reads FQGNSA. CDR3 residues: CASSLGAVLGQPQHF. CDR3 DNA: TGTGCCAGCAGCTTGGGGGCCGTCTTAGGGCAGCCCCAGCATTTT.

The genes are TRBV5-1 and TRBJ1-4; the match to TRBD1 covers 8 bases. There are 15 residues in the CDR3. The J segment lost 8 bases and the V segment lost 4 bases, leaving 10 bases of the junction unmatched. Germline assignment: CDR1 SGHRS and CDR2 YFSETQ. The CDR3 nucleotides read TGCGCCAGCAGCCCAGGGACAGGCCCCCGAGAAAAACTGTTTTTT. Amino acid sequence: CASSPGTGPREKLFF.

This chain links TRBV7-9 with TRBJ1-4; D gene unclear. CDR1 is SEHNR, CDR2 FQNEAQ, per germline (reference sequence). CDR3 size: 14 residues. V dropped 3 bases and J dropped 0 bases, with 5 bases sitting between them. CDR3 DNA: TGTGCCAGCAGCTTTCGGGCAACTAATGAAAAACTGTTTTTT. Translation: CASSFRATNEKLFF. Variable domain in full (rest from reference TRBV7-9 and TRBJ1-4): DTGVSQNPRHKITKRGQNVTFRCDPISEHNRLYWYRQTLGQGPEFLTYFQNEAQLEKSRLLSDRFSAERPKGSFSTLEIQRTEQGDSAMYLCASSFRATNEKLFFGSGTQLSVL.

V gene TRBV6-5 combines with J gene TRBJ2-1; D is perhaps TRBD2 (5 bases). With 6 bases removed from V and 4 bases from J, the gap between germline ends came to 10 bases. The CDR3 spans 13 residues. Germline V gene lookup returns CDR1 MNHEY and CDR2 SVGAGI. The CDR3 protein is CASRLDGYNEQFF. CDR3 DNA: TGTGCCAGCAGACTAGACGGGTACAATGAGCAGTTCTTC.

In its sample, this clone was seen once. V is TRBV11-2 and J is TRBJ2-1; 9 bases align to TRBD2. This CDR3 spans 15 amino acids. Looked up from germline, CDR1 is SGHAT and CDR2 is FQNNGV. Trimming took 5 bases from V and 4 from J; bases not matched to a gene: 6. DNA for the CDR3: TGTGCCAGCAGCGCGGGACTAGCACCTTACAATGAGCAGTTCTTC. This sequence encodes CASSAGLAPYNEQFF.

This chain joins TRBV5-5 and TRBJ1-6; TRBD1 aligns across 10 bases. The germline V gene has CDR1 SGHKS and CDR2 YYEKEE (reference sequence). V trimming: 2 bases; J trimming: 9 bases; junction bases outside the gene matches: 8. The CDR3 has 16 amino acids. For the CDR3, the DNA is TGTGCCAGCAGCTTTGCATTCCGGGACAGGGGTTCACCCCTCCACTTT. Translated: CASSFAFRDRGSPLHF.

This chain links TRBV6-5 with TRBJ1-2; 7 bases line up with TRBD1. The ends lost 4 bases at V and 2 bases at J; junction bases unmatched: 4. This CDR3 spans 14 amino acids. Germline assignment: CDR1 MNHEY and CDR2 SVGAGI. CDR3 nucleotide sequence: TGTGCCAGCAGTTCGACAGGGCGCAACTATGGCTACACCTTC. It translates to CASSSTGRNYGYTF.

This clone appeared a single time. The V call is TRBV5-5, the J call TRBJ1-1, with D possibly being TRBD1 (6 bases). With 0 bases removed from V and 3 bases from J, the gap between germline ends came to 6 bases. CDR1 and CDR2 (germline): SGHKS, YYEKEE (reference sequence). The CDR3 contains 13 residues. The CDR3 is CASSLGTDTEAFF. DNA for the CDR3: TGTGCCAGCAGCTTGGGGACAGACACTGAAGCTTTCTTT.

Here the CDR3 reads CASSQIWQGPDTQYF. The CDR3 nucleotides read TGTGCCAGCAGCCAGATTTGGCAGGGTCCAGATACGCAGTATTTT. The rearrangement links TRBV14 to TRBJ2-3, with D maybe TRBD1 (5 bases). Trimming took off 3 bases at V and 4 bases at J, with 14 bases between the two ends. Germline assignment: CDR1 SGHDN and CDR2 FVKESK. This CDR3 region has 15 residues.

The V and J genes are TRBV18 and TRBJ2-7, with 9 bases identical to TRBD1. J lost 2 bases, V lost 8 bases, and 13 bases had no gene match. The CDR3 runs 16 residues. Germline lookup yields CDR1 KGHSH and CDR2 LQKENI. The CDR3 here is CASANSGQGITYEQYF. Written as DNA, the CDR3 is TGTGCCAGCGCTAATTCGGGACAGGGTATAACCTACGAGCAGTACTTC.

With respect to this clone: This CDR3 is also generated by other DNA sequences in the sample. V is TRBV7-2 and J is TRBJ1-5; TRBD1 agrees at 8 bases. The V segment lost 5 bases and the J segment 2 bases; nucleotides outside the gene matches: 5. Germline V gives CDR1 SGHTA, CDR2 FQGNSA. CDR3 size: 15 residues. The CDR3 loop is CASSQGTGRNQPQHF. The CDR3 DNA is TGTGCCAGCAGCCAAGGGACAGGCCGCAATCAGCCCCAGCATTTT.

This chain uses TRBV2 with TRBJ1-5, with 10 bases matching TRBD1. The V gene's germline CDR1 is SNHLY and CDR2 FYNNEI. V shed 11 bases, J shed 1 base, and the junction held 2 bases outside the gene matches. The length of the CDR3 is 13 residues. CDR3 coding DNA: TGTGCCGGACAGGGGGAGAGCAATCAGCCCCAGCATTTT. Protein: CAGQGESNQPQHF.

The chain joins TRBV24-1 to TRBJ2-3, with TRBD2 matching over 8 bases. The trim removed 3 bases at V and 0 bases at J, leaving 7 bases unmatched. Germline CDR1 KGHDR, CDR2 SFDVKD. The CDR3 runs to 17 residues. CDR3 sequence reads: CATSDVGTGGSTDTQYF. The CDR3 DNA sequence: TGTGCCACCAGTGATGTAGGGACGGGGGGGAGCACAGATACGCAGTATTTT.